The source of this TCR beta chain is a study of shared clonotypes between healthy human individuals. The CDR3 spans 14 residues. Germline V gene lookup returns CDR1 LGHNA and CDR2 YNFKEQ. V was cut by 1 base and J by 5 bases, with 12 bases left in between. The method was immunoSEQ multiplex PCR; TCRdb's version includes in-frame clones alone and lacks a portion of them. Counted here are some 530,000 clones, over 75% occurring once; the ten biggest clones make up roughly 13%. The source is a woman aged 40-49 years in good health. Some clones in this sample may be carry-over from other donors' samples. The sequenced sample consisted of PBMCs. V gene TRBV4-2 combines with J gene TRBJ2-7; D is perhaps TRBD1 (5 bases). CDR3 sequence reads: CASSQVTQGHEQYF. In nucleotides, the CDR3 is TGTGCCAGCAGCCAAGTGACTCAGGGCCACGAGCAGTACTTC.